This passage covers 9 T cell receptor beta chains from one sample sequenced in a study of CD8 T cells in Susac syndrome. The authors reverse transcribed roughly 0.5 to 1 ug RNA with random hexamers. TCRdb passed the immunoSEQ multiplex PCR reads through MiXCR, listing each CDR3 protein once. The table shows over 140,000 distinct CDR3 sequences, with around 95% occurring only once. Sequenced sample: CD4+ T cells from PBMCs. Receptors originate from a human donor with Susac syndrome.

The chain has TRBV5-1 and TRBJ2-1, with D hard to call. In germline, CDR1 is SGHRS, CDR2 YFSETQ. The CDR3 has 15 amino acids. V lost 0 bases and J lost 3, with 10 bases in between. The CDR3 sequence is CASSLAPEGYNEQFF. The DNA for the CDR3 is TGCGCCAGCAGCTTGGCCCCCGAAGGCTACAATGAGCAGTTCTTC.

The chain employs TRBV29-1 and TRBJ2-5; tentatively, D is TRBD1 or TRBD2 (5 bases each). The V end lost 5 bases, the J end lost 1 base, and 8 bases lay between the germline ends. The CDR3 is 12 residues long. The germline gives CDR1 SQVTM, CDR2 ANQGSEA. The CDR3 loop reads CSVRDAQETQYF. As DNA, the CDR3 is TGCAGCGTTAGGGACGCCCAAGAGACCCAGTACTTC.

CDR3 sequence reads: CASSVAPGGNEQFF. CDR3 bases: TGTGCCAGCAGCGTAGCTCCAGGGGGCAATGAGCAGTTCTTC. This rearrangement joins TRBV9 to TRBJ2-1; 7 bases are shared with TRBD1. V shed 0 bases and J 6 bases; nucleotides not matched to a gene: 3. The germline CDR1 and CDR2 sequences are SGDLS and YYNGEE. This CDR3 is 14 amino acids long.

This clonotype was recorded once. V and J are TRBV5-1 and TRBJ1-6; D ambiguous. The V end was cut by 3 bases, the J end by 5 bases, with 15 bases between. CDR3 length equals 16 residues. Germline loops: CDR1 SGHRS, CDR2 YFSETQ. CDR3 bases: TGCGCCAGCAGCTCGATGGGAACCGAGAATAATTCACCCCTCCACTTT. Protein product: CASSSMGTENNSPLHF.

CDR3 loop: CSVHSQGRGAFF. CDR3 DNA sequence: TGCAGCGTCCATTCACAGGGCCGGGGAGCTTTCTTT. V and J are TRBV29-1 and TRBJ1-1; possible D gene TRBD1, 6 bases. The germline CDR1 and CDR2 sequences are SQVTM and ANQGSEA. V was cut by 6 bases and J by 10 bases, with 18 bases left in between. This CDR3 is built from 12 residues.

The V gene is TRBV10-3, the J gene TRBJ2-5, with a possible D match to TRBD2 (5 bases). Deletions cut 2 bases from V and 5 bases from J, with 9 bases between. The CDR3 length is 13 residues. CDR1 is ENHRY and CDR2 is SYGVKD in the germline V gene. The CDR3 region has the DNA TGTGCCATCAGTGAGGGACTGACGGAGACCCAGTACTTC. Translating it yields CAISEGLTETQYF.

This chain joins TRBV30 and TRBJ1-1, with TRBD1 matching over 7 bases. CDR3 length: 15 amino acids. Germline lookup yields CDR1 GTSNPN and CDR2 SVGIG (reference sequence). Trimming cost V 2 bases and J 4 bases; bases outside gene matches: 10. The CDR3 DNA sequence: TGTGCCTGGAGTTATCCAGTGACAGGGCCCACTGAAGCTTTCTTT. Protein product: CAWSYPVTGPTEAFF.

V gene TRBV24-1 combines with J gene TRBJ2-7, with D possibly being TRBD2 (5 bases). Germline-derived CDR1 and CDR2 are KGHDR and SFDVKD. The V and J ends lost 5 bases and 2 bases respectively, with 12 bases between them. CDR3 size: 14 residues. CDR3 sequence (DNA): TGTGCCACCAGTGGAGGACTTCCCCCCTACGAGCAGTACTTC. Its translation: CATSGGLPPYEQYF.

The CDR3 DNA sequence: TGTGCCAGCAGCGTAGGGCTAGCGGGGACGAGACTCACAGATACGCAGTATTTT. This sequence encodes CASSVGLAGTRLTDTQYF. J is TRBJ2-3 and V is TRBV9; TRBD2 aligns across 9 bases. This CDR3 has 18 residues. J gave up 2 bases and V 0 bases, and 10 bases lay outside the gene matches. In germline, CDR1 is SGDLS, CDR2 YYNGEE.